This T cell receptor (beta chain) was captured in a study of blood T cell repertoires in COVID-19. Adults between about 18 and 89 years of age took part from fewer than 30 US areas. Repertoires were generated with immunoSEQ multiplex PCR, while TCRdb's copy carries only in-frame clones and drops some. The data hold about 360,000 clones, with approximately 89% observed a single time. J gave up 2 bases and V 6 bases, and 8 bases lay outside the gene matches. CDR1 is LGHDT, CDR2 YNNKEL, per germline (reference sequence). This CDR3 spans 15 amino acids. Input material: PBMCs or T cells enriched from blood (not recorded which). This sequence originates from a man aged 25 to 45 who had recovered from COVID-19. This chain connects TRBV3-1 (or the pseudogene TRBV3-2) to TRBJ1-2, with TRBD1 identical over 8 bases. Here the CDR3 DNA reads TGTGCCAGCAGAAACAGGGGGGCAAAAAACTATGGCTACACCTTC. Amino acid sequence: CASRNRGAKNYGYTF.